The 3 T cell receptor beta chains below were found in one sample sequenced in a study of blood T cell repertoires in COVID-19. Clones were read by immunoSEQ multiplex PCR, and TCRdb kept only the in-frame ones, dropping some. The table lists roughly 200,000 clones, approximately 90% of them singletons. The material sequenced was peripheral blood. Source of these receptors: a woman in her thirties with acute or convalescent COVID-19.

A single count supports this clone. This chain uses TRBV6-2 or TRBV6-3 with TRBJ2-1, with D possibly being TRBD2 (5 bases). Germline lookup yields CDR1 MNHEY and CDR2 SVGEGT. There are 16 residues in the CDR3. Between the trimmed V and J ends, which lost 5 bases and 0 bases, there was a span of 14 bases. In nucleotides, the CDR3 is TGTGCCAGCAGTCCGCGGGCATCTAGCTCCTACAATGAGCAGTTCTTC. Residues: CASSPRASSSYNEQFF.

The chain has TRBV7-8 and TRBJ2-7; a possible D gene is TRBD2 (6 bases). Looked up from germline, CDR1 is SGHVS and CDR2 is FQNEAQ. V lost 4 bases and J lost 0, with 13 bases in between. CDR3 length: 15 amino acids. The CDR3 DNA reads as TGTGCCAGCAGCTCTCGGGACTCGAGCTCCTACGAGCAGTACTTC. Its protein is CASSSRDSSSYEQYF.

The chain is built from TRBV6-1 and TRBJ1-3, with TRBD1 as a possible D gene (6 bases). Germline CDR1 and CDR2: MNHNS and SASEGT. Between the trimmed V and J ends, which lost 3 bases and 4 bases, there was a span of 13 bases. The length of the CDR3 is 15 residues. CDR3 amino acids: CASSDRTATGNTIYF. In DNA, the CDR3 is TGTGCCAGCAGTGACCGGACAGCAACGGGAAACACCATATATTTT.